The rows below give T cell receptor beta chains drawn from one sample of a study of low-dose radiotherapy and immunotherapy resistance in tumors. TCRdb ran MiXCR on the reads and lists one entry per CDR3 protein. The repertoire includes roughly 60,000 distinct CDR3 sequences, around 25% of them detected once, and around 5% sits in the top ten. The sample here was PBMCs, taken before treatment. The receptor source for this set is a male donor with prostate cancer. Both conserved end residues are part of each CDR3. Fields, in order: V gene, J gene, clone size, D gene, CDR3 protein, CDR3 DNA. D genes are given only for firm matches. Not every row has a clone size; where given, it reads once, few, many or a size class.

v_gene: TRBV7-6; j_gene: TRBJ2-2; abundance: many; d_gene: TRBD2; CDR3aa: CASSLSWGGNTGELFF; CDR3nt: TGTGCCAGCAGCTTAAGCTGGGGGGGGAACACCGGGGAGCTGTTTTTT
v_gene: TRBV6-5; j_gene: TRBJ1-2; abundance: medium-sized; d_gene: NA; CDR3aa: CASREGTLGYTF; CDR3nt: TGTGCCAGCCGGGAGGGGACACTTGGCTACACCTTC
v_gene: TRBV20-1; j_gene: TRBJ1-1; abundance: NA; d_gene: NA; CDR3aa: CSSEPQMNTEAFF; CDR3nt: TGCAGTTCCGAGCCTCAAATGAACACTGAAGCTTTCTTT
v_gene: TRBV19; j_gene: TRBJ1-5; abundance: NA; d_gene: TRBD1; CDR3aa: CASSMGRGQTDQPQHF; CDR3nt: TGTGCCAGTAGTATGGGGAGGGGGCAGACTGATCAGCCCCAGCATTTT
v_gene: TRBV20-1; j_gene: TRBJ2-1; abundance: NA; d_gene: TRBD2; CDR3aa: CSARVPSGRALANEQFF; CDR3nt: TGCAGTGCTAGAGTTCCTAGCGGGAGGGCCCTTGCGAATGAGCAGTTCTTC
v_gene: TRBV6-1; j_gene: TRBJ2-1; abundance: NA; d_gene: TRBD2; CDR3aa: CASRTSGGTYNEQFF; CDR3nt: TGTGCCAGCAGAACTAGCGGGGGGACCTACAATGAGCAGTTCTTC
v_gene: TRBV12-5; j_gene: TRBJ2-3; abundance: NA; d_gene: NA; CDR3aa: CASARTDLTDTQYF; CDR3nt: TGTGCTAGTGCCAGGACAGACCTGACAGATACGCAGTATTTT
v_gene: TRBV6-6; j_gene: TRBJ1-5; abundance: many; d_gene: NA; CDR3aa: CATQEYSNQPQHF; CDR3nt: TGTGCCACCCAAGAATATAGCAATCAGCCCCAGCATTTT
v_gene: TRBV20-1; j_gene: TRBJ1-5; abundance: NA; d_gene: NA; CDR3aa: CSARTGSNQPQHF; CDR3nt: TGCAGTGCACGGACGGGCAGCAATCAGCCCCAGCATTTT
v_gene: TRBV12-3/TRBV12-4; j_gene: TRBJ1-1; abundance: many; d_gene: TRBD1; CDR3aa: CASSSTGTENTEAFF; CDR3nt: TGTGCCAGCAGTTCTACCGGGACAGAGAACACTGAAGCTTTCTTT